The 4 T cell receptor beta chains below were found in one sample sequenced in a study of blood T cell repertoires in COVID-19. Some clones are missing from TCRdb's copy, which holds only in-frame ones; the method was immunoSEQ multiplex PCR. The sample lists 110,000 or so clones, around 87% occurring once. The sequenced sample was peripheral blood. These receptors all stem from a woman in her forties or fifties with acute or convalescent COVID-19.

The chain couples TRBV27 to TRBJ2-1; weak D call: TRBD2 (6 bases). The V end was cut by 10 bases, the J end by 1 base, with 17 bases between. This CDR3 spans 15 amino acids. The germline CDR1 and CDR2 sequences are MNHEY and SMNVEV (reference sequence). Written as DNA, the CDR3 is TGTGCCACCCAGGACCGGGGGTTGTCCTACAATGAGCAGTTCTTC. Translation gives CATQDRGLSYNEQFF.

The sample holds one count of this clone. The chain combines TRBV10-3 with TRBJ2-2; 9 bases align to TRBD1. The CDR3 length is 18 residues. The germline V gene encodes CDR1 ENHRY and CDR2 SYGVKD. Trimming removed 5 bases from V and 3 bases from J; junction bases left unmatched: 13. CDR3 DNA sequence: TGTGCCATCAGTCCCTTCGACCCGGGACAGGGATACACCGGGGAGCTGTTTTTT. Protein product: CAISPFDPGQGYTGELFF.

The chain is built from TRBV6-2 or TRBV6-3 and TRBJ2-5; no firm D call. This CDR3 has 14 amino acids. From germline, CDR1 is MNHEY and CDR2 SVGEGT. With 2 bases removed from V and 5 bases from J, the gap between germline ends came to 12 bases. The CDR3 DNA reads TGTGCCAGCAGTTACCCGACACAAGTCGAGACCCAGTACTTC. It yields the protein CASSYPTQVETQYF.

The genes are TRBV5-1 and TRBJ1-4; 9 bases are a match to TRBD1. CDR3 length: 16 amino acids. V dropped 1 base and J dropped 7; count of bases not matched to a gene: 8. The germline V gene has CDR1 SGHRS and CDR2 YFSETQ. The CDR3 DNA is TGCGCCAGCAGCTTGAGGGACAGGGTCGATACTGAAAAACTGTTTTTT. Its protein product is CASSLRDRVDTEKLFF.